Presented here are 30 T cell receptor beta chains from one specimen sequenced in a study of cytomegalovirus exposure and HLA in healthy donors. Researchers ran the PCR with 60 Vbeta and 13 Jbeta primers. Some clones are missing from TCRdb's copy, which holds only in-frame ones; the method was immunoSEQ multiplex PCR. This sample carries fewer than 200,000 clones, roughly four fifths of them seen once, and the ten largest clones take about 12%. The sample was PBMCs. These receptors were obtained from a woman between 45 and 65 years old in good health and CMV-seronegative.

V usage is TRBV6-4 and J usage is TRBJ1-1; D unclear. Germline CDR1 reads MRHNA; CDR2 reads SNTAGT. The CDR3 covers 13 residues. Trimming removed 3 bases at V and 0 bases at J, with 5 bases between. CDR3 residues: CASSEGVNTEAFF. CDR3 bases: TGTGCCAGCAGTGAAGGAGTGAACACTGAAGCTTTCTTT.

The rearrangement joins TRBV30 to TRBJ1-4; D is unresolved. V gave up 0 bases and J gave up 4 bases, with 9 bases separating them. CDR1 is GTSNPN, CDR2 SVGIG, per germline (reference sequence). This CDR3 contains 14 residues. The CDR3 region is CAWSVLSGNEKLFF. The CDR3 coding sequence is TGTGCCTGGAGTGTATTATCGGGTAATGAAAAACTGTTTTTT. The full variable domain, in which reference TRBV30 and TRBJ1-4 provide the parts outside the CDR3, is SQTIHQWPATLVQPVGSPLSLECTVEGTSNPNLYWYRQAAGRGLQLLFYSVGIGQISSEVPQNLSASRPQDRQFILSSKKLLLSDSGFYLCAWSVLSGNEKLFFGSGTQLSVL.

This clone was counted once. This sequence joins TRBV7-2 and TRBJ1-6; D unresolved. The V gene's germline CDR1 is SGHTA and CDR2 FQGNSA. This CDR3 is 14 amino acids long. V was pared by 4 bases and J by 12 bases, with 16 bases between. The CDR3 loop reads CASSSTRTSGPLHF. The DNA for the CDR3 is TGTGCCAGCAGCTCTACCAGGACGAGCGGACCCCTCCACTTT.

The chain recombines TRBV18 with TRBJ1-2, with D hard to call. Germline assignment: CDR1 KGHSH and CDR2 LQKENI. The CDR3 loop spans 14 amino acids. Trimming took 4 bases from V and 5 from J, leaving 14 bases between them. CDR3 DNA sequence: TGTGCCAGCTCACTAGAGACTAGTGGTTATGGCTACACCTTC. It encodes CASSLETSGYGYTF.

The chain couples TRBV6-6 to TRBJ2-5, with TRBD2 as a possible D gene (5 bases). This CDR3 contains 12 residues. Trimming pared 3 bases from V and 11 bases from J, leaving 13 bases between. Germline V gene lookup returns CDR1 MNHNY and CDR2 SVGAGI (reference sequence). The CDR3: CASSYREGEQYF. CDR3 bases: TGTGCCAGCAGTTATCGGGAAGGAGAGCAGTACTTC.

The genes are TRBV18 and TRBJ1-1, with unresolved D. Germline V lookup: CDR1 KGHSH, CDR2 LQKENI. V was cut by 6 bases and J by 0 bases, with 8 bases left in between. The CDR3 spans 13 residues. The CDR3 spells CASSPNLNTEAFF. The CDR3 DNA reads as TGTGCCAGCTCCCCTAACTTGAACACTGAAGCTTTCTTT.

The chain links TRBV19 to TRBJ1-4, with TRBD1 matching 8 bases. V was pared by 5 bases and J by 5 bases, with 13 bases of the junction left unmatched. The germline V gene has CDR1 LNHDA and CDR2 SQIVND (reference sequence). This CDR3 is 17 amino acids long. The CDR3 coding sequence is TGTGCCAGTAGTCCCCTTACATCCGGGACAGGAAATGAAAAACTGTTTTTT. It is translated as CASSPLTSGTGNEKLFF.

This clone was detected a few times. The chain has TRBV6-6 and TRBJ1-4; 8 bases match TRBD1. Germline assignment: CDR1 MNHNY and CDR2 SVGAGI (reference sequence). The CDR3 sequence is 14 residues long. The V gene end was trimmed by 6 bases and the J gene end by 7 bases; junction bases not matched to a gene: 7. The CDR3 sequence: CASRPQGASEKLFF. The CDR3 DNA follows: TGTGCCAGCAGGCCTCAGGGGGCGAGTGAAAAACTGTTTTTT.

The V and J genes are TRBV7-6 and TRBJ1-6, with 7 nucleotides matching TRBD1. Germline assignment: CDR1 SGHVS and CDR2 FNYEAQ. Trimming at V came to 5 bases and at J to 5 bases, leaving 3 bases not matched to a gene. The CDR3 has 14 residues. Here the CDR3 reads CASSRTGNNSPLHF. Here the CDR3 DNA reads TGTGCCAGCAGCCGGACAGGAAATAATTCACCCCTCCACTTT.

The chain is built from TRBV4-2 and TRBJ1-5, with D possibly being TRBD1 (5 bases). The V end lost 3 bases, the J end lost 9 bases, and 12 bases lay between the germline ends. Germline V gene sequence: CDR1 LGHNA, CDR2 YNFKEQ. The CDR3 has 13 residues. CDR3 sequence (DNA): TGTGCCAGCAGCCAGGCTCAGGGATCGCCCCAGCATTTT. Its translation is CASSQAQGSPQHF.

The chain couples TRBV29-1 to TRBJ1-2; TRBD1 matches at 8 bases. Germline V gene data show CDR1 as SQVTM and CDR2 as ANQGSEA. CDR3 length: 12 amino acids. The V gene end was trimmed by 7 bases and the J gene end by 3 bases; junction bases not matched to a gene: 4. This CDR3 reads CSGSQGDYGYTF. DNA of the CDR3: TGCAGCGGGTCACAGGGGGACTATGGCTACACCTTC. The whole variable domain, remainder taken from reference TRBV29-1 and TRBJ1-2, is SAVISQKPSRDICQRGTSLTIQCQVDSQVTMMFWYRQQPGQSLTLIATANQGSEATYESGFVIDKFPISRPNLTFSTLTVSNMSPEDSSIYLCSGSQGDYGYTFGSGTRLTVV.

This clone was detected only once. The genes are TRBV27 and TRBJ2-1; 8 bases agree with TRBD2. The CDR3 extends over 16 amino acids. CDR1 and CDR2 (germline): MNHEY, SMNVEV (reference sequence). The V gene end was trimmed by 3 bases and the J gene end by 7 bases; junction bases not matched to a gene: 11. CDR3 residues: CASSFNSGNKRNEQFF. CDR3 DNA: TGTGCCAGCAGTTTTAATAGCGGGAATAAGAGGAATGAGCAGTTCTTC.

The gene calls are TRBV6-5 and TRBJ1-1, with a possible D match to TRBD1 (5 bases). V was shortened by 7 bases and J by 1 base, with 10 bases between the two germline ends. This CDR3 is 13 amino acids long. Germline assignment: CDR1 MNHEY and CDR2 SVGAGI. CDR3 nucleotides: TGTGCCAGCACTCAGGGAAGGAACACTGAAGCTTTCTTT. Translation gives CASTQGRNTEAFF.

The rearrangement uses TRBV19 and TRBJ1-1; 7 bases fit TRBD1. The CDR3 has 13 residues. The J segment lost 5 bases and the V segment lost 3 bases, leaving 3 bases of the junction unmatched. CDR1 and CDR2 (germline): LNHDA, SQIVND (reference sequence). This CDR3 reads CASSMNRGTEAFF. CDR3 bases: TGTGCCAGTAGTATGAACAGGGGAACTGAAGCTTTCTTT. The variable domain in full, completed from reference TRBV19 and TRBJ1-1, reads DGGITQSPKYLFRKEGQNVTLSCEQNLNHDAMYWYRQDPGQGLRLIYYSQIVNDFQKGDIAEGYSVSREKKESFPLTVTSAQKNPTAFYLCASSMNRGTEAFFGQGTRLTVV.

This chain connects TRBV7-3 to TRBJ1-2; 8 nucleotides align to TRBD1. Germline V gene lookup returns CDR1 SGHTA and CDR2 FQGTGA. With V trimmed by 5 bases and J by 8 bases, 10 bases remained unmatched. This CDR3 has 14 amino acids. The CDR3 bases are TGTGCCAGCAGCCCACTGGACAGGGTGGAGGGCTACACCTTC. This codes for CASSPLDRVEGYTF.

This clone was counted a few times. The V gene is TRBV4-2, the J gene TRBJ2-2; D is possibly TRBD1 (5 bases). Between the trimmed V and J ends, which lost 0 bases and 1 base, there was a span of 9 bases. This CDR3 region has 16 residues. Germline CDR1 and CDR2: LGHNA and YNFKEQ. The CDR3 nucleotides are TGTGCCAGCAGCCAAGACCCCGGACAGAACACCGGGGAGCTGTTTTTT. Amino acids: CASSQDPGQNTGELFF.

The chain uses TRBV7-8 and TRBJ2-4, with a tentative D call TRBD2 (5 bases). The CDR3 length is 13 residues. Deletions cut 4 bases from V and 10 bases from J, with 14 bases between. The germline V gene encodes CDR1 SGHVS and CDR2 FQNEAQ. CDR3 loop: CASSSKDGLIQYF. The CDR3, as DNA: TGTGCCAGCAGCTCCAAGGACGGACTGATTCAGTACTTC. The complete variable domain, with remaining parts taken from reference TRBV7-8 and TRBJ2-4, reads GAGVSQSPRYKVAKRGQDVALRCDPISGHVSLFWYQQALGQGPEFLTYFQNEAQLDKSGLPSDRFFAERPEGSVSTLKIQRTQQEDSAVYLCASSSKDGLIQYFGAGTRLSVL.

This chain connects TRBV4-3 to TRBJ2-5; 9 nucleotides align to TRBD1. J lost 4 bases, V lost 4 bases, and 10 bases had no gene match. Germline V gene sequence: CDR1 LGHNA, CDR2 YSLEER. This CDR3 has 16 residues. In DNA, the CDR3 is TGCGCCAGCAGCCTTTCAACCGGGACAGGGATAGAGACCCAGTACTTC. Protein sequence: CASSLSTGTGIETQYF.

The rearrangement links TRBV4-2 to TRBJ1-2, with TRBD1 matching 7 bases. J lost 2 bases, V lost 4 bases, and 10 bases had no gene match. In germline, CDR1 is LGHNA, CDR2 YNFKEQ. The CDR3 has 16 residues. DNA of the CDR3: TGTGCCAGCAGCCGTACAGGGGCGTCACCGAACTATGGCTACACCTTC. Translating it yields CASSRTGASPNYGYTF.

This clone turned up a few times. The V and J genes are TRBV19 and TRBJ2-1; no clear D gene. V was trimmed by 2 bases and J by 2 bases, leaving 16 bases between them. The CDR3 contains 17 residues. From germline, CDR1 is LNHDA and CDR2 SQIVND (reference sequence). The DNA for the CDR3 is TGTGCCAGTAGTATAATCCTGACCAGGCCCACCTACAATGAGCAGTTCTTC. It specifies CASSIILTRPTYNEQFF.

V is TRBV2 and J is TRBJ1-1; D is ambiguous. Germline values: CDR1 SNHLY, CDR2 FYNNEI. The length of the CDR3 is 12 residues. The germline V and J ends were trimmed by 4 bases and 8 bases, with 11 bases remaining between them. In nucleotides, the CDR3 is TGTGCCAGCAGTGTATTCGGGAAAGAAGCTTTCTTT. Translated, it gives CASSVFGKEAFF.

V gene TRBV2 combines with J gene TRBJ2-2, with a tentative D call TRBD1 (6 bases). This CDR3 spans 14 amino acids. Deletions cut 4 bases from V and 7 bases from J, with 13 bases between. From germline, CDR1 is SNHLY and CDR2 FYNNEI. CDR3 DNA sequence: TGTGCCAGCAGTGGACAGGATAAAAACGGGGAGCTGTTTTTT. It is translated as CASSGQDKNGELFF.

V is TRBV9 and J is TRBJ2-1, with D maybe TRBD2 (5 bases). V was trimmed by 4 bases and J by 8 bases, leaving 25 bases between them. The CDR3 runs to 17 residues. Germline lookup yields CDR1 SGDLS and CDR2 YYNGEE. The CDR3: CASSPRSVAGESHEQFF. CDR3 DNA: TGTGCCAGCAGCCCCCGTTCGGTCGCGGGCGAGAGCCATGAGCAGTTCTTC.

The CDR3 DNA follows: TGTGCCAGCAGCTTTGGACAGAACACAGATACGCAGTATTTT. Its translation: CASSFGQNTDTQYF. This chain links TRBV5-5 with TRBJ2-3; tentatively, D is TRBD1 (6 bases). This CDR3 comprises 14 residues. The V end was cut by 2 bases, the J end by 2 bases, with 9 bases between. Germline CDR1 SGHKS, CDR2 YYEKEE (reference sequence).

The chain's CDR3 is CASSSILAGGTDTQYF. In nucleotides, the CDR3 is TGCGCCAGCAGCTCCATACTAGCGGGGGGCACAGATACGCAGTATTTT. The rearrangement joins TRBV5-1 to TRBJ2-3; 11 nucleotides agree with TRBD2. CDR1 is SGHRS and CDR2 is YFSETQ in the germline V gene. Trimming took 3 bases from V and 1 from J; bases not matched to a gene: 4. The CDR3 length is 16 residues.

V and J are TRBV9 and TRBJ2-2; TRBD1 agrees at 8 bases. V lost 4 bases, J lost 5 bases, and 10 bases stayed unmatched. The length of the CDR3 is 16 residues. Germline CDR1 reads SGDLS; CDR2 reads YYNGEE. The chain's CDR3 is CASSPRGQAGTGELFF. The CDR3 DNA reads TGTGCCAGCAGCCCGCGGGGACAGGCGGGTACCGGGGAGCTGTTTTTT.

The chain has TRBV11-3 and TRBJ2-1; TRBD2 matches 8 bases. Losses at the gene ends were 5 bases for V and 5 bases for J; bases not matched to a gene: 17. Germline lookup yields CDR1 SGHNT and CDR2 YENEEA. The CDR3 contains 18 residues. The CDR3 DNA sequence: TGTGCCAGCAGCCGCGGGCCCCTAGGAGCGGGGGTCAACAATGAGCAGTTCTTC. Encoded protein: CASSRGPLGAGVNNEQFF. Together with reference TRBV11-3 and TRBJ2-1, the CDR3 gives the full variable domain: EAGVVQSPRYKIIEKKQPVAFWCNPISGHNTLYWYLQNLGQGPELLIRYENEEAVDDSQLPKDRFSAERLKGVDSTLKIQPAELGDSAVYLCASSRGPLGAGVNNEQFFGPGTRLTVL.

CDR3 bases: TGTGCCAGCCAGACTAGCGGCTCCTACAATGAGCAGTTCTTC. Amino acids: CASQTSGSYNEQFF. The gene calls are TRBV19 and TRBJ2-1, with TRBD2 matching over 9 bases. CDR1 LNHDA and CDR2 SQIVND come from the germline V gene (reference sequence). Trimming removed 9 bases from V and 0 bases from J; junction bases left unmatched: 3. This CDR3 has 14 residues.

This clone is a singleton in its sample. The rearrangement joins TRBV11-3 to TRBJ1-6; perhaps TRBD1 as D (6 bases). V was clipped by 4 bases and J by 8 bases, with 18 bases between them. The CDR3 has 16 amino acids. Germline CDR1 is SGHNT and CDR2 is YENEEA. CDR3 DNA sequence: TGTGCCAGCAGCTCTCGGGGGGGCTCCTCGGATTCACCCCTCCACTTT. It encodes CASSSRGGSSDSPLHF.

The chain carries TRBV20-1 and TRBJ1-1; D is unclear. The CDR3 covers 11 residues. Germline V gene sequence: CDR1 DFQATT, CDR2 SNEGSKA (reference sequence). Trimming took 6 bases from V and 5 from J, leaving 10 bases between them. The CDR3, as DNA: TGCAGTGCGATTAAACGGACTGAAGCTTTCTTT. This translates into CSAIKRTEAFF.